Below, 23 T cell receptor beta chains from the same sample are listed, as sequenced in a study of breast tumors, draining lymph nodes, adjacent tissues. MiXCR was run by TCRdb on the multiplex PCR reads, yielding one entry per CDR3 protein. The table shows 200,000 or so distinct CDR3 sequences, with around a third occurring only once. Breast cancer patients provided tissue from their axillary draining lymph nodes. Sequences were obtained from axillary lymph node tissue. The receptors were sampled from a female donor with breast cancer. Some clones in this sample may be carry-over from other donors' samples.

This clonotype appeared many times. Germline is not matched at one junction end, which may reflect a read error. The chain joins TRBV7-9 to TRBJ2-6, with D tentatively TRBD1 or TRBD2 (5 bases each). The CDR3 runs to 15 residues. The V gene's germline CDR1 is SEHNR and CDR2 FQNEAQ (reference sequence). The CDR3 DNA sequence: TGTGCCAGCAGCCCAGGGACCCCTGGGGCCAACGTCCTGCCTTTC. Protein: CASSPGTPGANVLPF.

As for this clonotype: Here the CDR3 omits its conserved ending phenylalanine or tryptophan, so a read error is the likely source. It is unclear where the CDR3 begins or ends on the DNA, so no DNA is shown, and the CDR3 is as TCRdb lists it. The CDR3 loop reads CASSERRTG. The J gene is TRBJ1-2, the V gene TRBV2; TRBD1 reflects the table's D call only, with no check against the DNA. CDR1 and CDR2 (germline): SNHLY, FYNNEI. 9 amino acids form the CDR3, both terminal residues included.

The sample holds many counts of this clonotype. The CDR3: CASRDRGAGELFF. CDR3 sequence (DNA): TGCGCCAGCCGGGACCGGGGTGCCGGGGAGCTGTTTTTT. J is TRBJ2-2 and V is TRBV5-1; D tentatively reads TRBD1 or TRBD2 (5 bases each). There are 13 residues in the CDR3. Germline V gene sequence: CDR1 SGHRS, CDR2 YFSETQ. Trimming took off 7 bases at V and 6 bases at J, with 13 bases between the two ends.

The V gene is TRBV2, the J gene TRBJ2-3; the match to TRBD1 covers 7 bases. Germline V lookup: CDR1 SNHLY, CDR2 FYNNEI. With 7 bases clipped from V and 5 bases from J, the junction kept 6 bases outside the gene matches. The CDR3 contains 13 residues. The CDR3: CASKRGQEDTQYF. CDR3 in DNA: TGTGCCAGCAAGAGGGGGCAGGAAGATACGCAGTATTTT.

This clonotype was counted at least ten times. Germline and junction disagree at one end, which may indicate a read error. This chain uses TRBV6-6 with TRBJ2-5; D is uncertain. This CDR3 has 15 residues. Germline CDR1 MNHNY, CDR2 SVGAGI (reference sequence). The CDR3 reads CASSHSGRIQETQYF. The CDR3 DNA reads TGTGCCAGCAGTCACTCGGGCAGGATCCAAGAGACCCAGTACTTC.

This clonotype was counted at least ten times. The chain recombines TRBV6-6 with TRBJ2-3, with 8 nucleotides matching TRBD2. This CDR3 is built from 15 residues. J gave up 4 bases and V 0 bases, and 3 bases lay outside the gene matches. Germline V gives CDR1 MNHNY, CDR2 SVGAGI (reference sequence). The CDR3 nucleotides read TGTGCCAGCAGTTACTCGCTAGCGGGTGCAGATACGCAGTATTTT. This gives the protein CASSYSLAGADTQYF.

This clonotype was seen at least ten times. The chain links TRBV4-1 to TRBJ1-3; no reliable D call. Trimming took off 6 bases at V and 4 bases at J, with 16 bases between the two ends. Germline lookup yields CDR1 MGHRA and CDR2 YSYEKL. The CDR3 runs 15 residues. The chain's CDR3 is CASRTTQPGGNTIYF. The CDR3 bases are TGCGCCAGCAGGACCACTCAACCGGGGGGAAACACCATATATTTT.

This clonotype has ten or more counts. CDR3 in amino acids: CASSIGRHQETQYF. The CDR3 DNA sequence: TGTGCCAGTAGTATTGGACGGCACCAAGAGACCCAGTACTTC. The chain couples TRBV19 to TRBJ2-5; D gene uncertain. There are 14 residues in the CDR3. The V end lost 3 bases, the J end lost 0 bases, and 8 bases lay between the germline ends. The germline gives CDR1 LNHDA, CDR2 SQIVND (reference sequence).

Concerning this clonotype itself: Because the CDR3 is missing its conserved closing phenylalanine or tryptophan, this is likely a read error. V and J are TRBV7-8 and TRBJ2-5; D is possibly TRBD2 (5 bases). Germline assignment: CDR1 SGHVS and CDR2 FQNEAQ. This CDR3 spans 14 amino acids. The CDR3 DNA follows: TGTGCCAGCAGCCTAGCAGGCCTACAAGAGACCCAGTACCTC. This codes for CASSLAGLQETQYL.

This clonotype was observed at least ten times. The gene calls are TRBV18 and TRBJ2-2, with no clear D. There are 12 residues in the CDR3. Trimming took 3 bases from V and 7 from J, leaving 6 bases between them. CDR1 and CDR2 from the germline V gene are KGHSH and LQKENI. CDR3 residues: CASSPGGGELFF. CDR3 bases: TGTGCCAGCTCACCCGGTGGCGGGGAGCTGTTTTTT.

The V gene is TRBV5-4, the J gene TRBJ2-7; TRBD1 or TRBD2 may be the D gene (5 bases each). V was clipped by 2 bases and J by 6 bases, with 9 bases between them. This CDR3 region has 12 residues. Germline CDR1 and CDR2: SGHNT and YYREEE (reference sequence). The CDR3 DNA sequence: TGTGCCAGCAGCTTTGGGGGAGCCGAGCAGTACTTC. The encoded protein is CASSFGGAEQYF.

This clonotype occurred many times. The chain joins TRBV6-5 to TRBJ2-1; D is possibly TRBD1 or TRBD2 (6 bases each). V lost 0 bases and J 3 bases, leaving 9 bases between the germline ends. CDR3 length: 15 residues. Germline V lookup: CDR1 MNHEY, CDR2 SVGAGI. CDR3 in amino acids: CASSYSEGGYNEQFF. The CDR3 DNA is TGTGCCAGCAGTTACTCGGAGGGGGGCTACAATGAGCAGTTCTTC.

As regards this clonotype: Without the conserved terminal phenylalanine or tryptophan, this CDR3 likely stems from a read error. This chain joins TRBV5-4 and TRBJ2-1; TRBD2 might be the D (6 bases). Deletions cut 3 bases from V and 10 bases from J, with 17 bases between. The CDR3 has 14 amino acids. Germline CDR1 and CDR2: SGHNT and YYREEE (reference sequence). In nucleotides, the CDR3 is TGTGCCAGCAGCTCAGGGACTCTCCCGAACGAGCAGTTCCTC. As protein: CASSSGTLPNEQFL.

The gene calls are TRBV2 and TRBJ1-3; D unresolved. V lost 1 base to trimming and J lost 3 bases, with 25 bases between them. Germline V gene sequence: CDR1 SNHLY, CDR2 FYNNEI. The CDR3 is 20 residues long. In DNA, the CDR3 is TGTGCCAGCAGTGAAGGGCTTGGTAGGACTAGCGGATACCTTGGAAACACCATATATTTT. It translates to CASSEGLGRTSGYLGNTIYF.

To note about this clonotype: A much larger clone sits a single nucleotide away, making a read error possible. V gene TRBV6-5 combines with J gene TRBJ2-3; unclear D gene. The CDR3 is 16 amino acids. Germline-derived CDR1 and CDR2 are MNHEY and SVGAGI. Trimming pared 5 bases from V and 0 bases from J, leaving 15 bases between. For the CDR3, the DNA is TGTGCCAGCAGTCCGAGTGGCCCCTCAAGCACAGATACGCAGTATTTT. Amino acids: CASSPSGPSSTDTQYF.

This clonotype came up many times. CDR3 amino acids: CASSDSGGFTDTQYF. In DNA form, the CDR3 reads TGTGCCAGCAGTGATAGCGGGGGGTTTACAGATACGCAGTATTTT. The J gene is TRBJ2-3, the V gene TRBV2; 10 bases fit TRBD2. CDR1 and CDR2 from the germline V gene are SNHLY and FYNNEI. The CDR3 sequence is 15 residues long. J lost 3 bases, V lost 3 bases, and 3 bases had no gene match.

This sequence joins TRBV29-1 and TRBJ2-5, with D possibly being TRBD2 (9 bases). Germline values: CDR1 SQVTM, CDR2 ANQGSEA. The CDR3 is made up of 21 amino acids. Trimming left V 7 bases short and J 0 bases short, with 36 bases between. CDR3 residues: CSGQTGGGNTIAGDNQETQYF. CDR3 nucleotides: TGCAGCGGACAAACAGGGGGAGGAAACACCATAGCGGGGGACAACCAAGAGACCCAGTACTTC.

This clonotype was seen a few times. The CDR3 spells CASSLEVSGTDTQYF. The CDR3 bases are TGTGCCAGCTCCCTGGAGGTGTCCGGCACAGATACGCAGTATTTT. The chain joins TRBV27 to TRBJ2-3; the D gene is possibly TRBD2 (5 bases). The germline V and J ends were trimmed by 8 bases and 1 base, with 16 bases remaining between them. In germline, CDR1 is MNHEY, CDR2 SMNVEV (reference sequence). The CDR3 is made up of 15 amino acids.

This chain links TRBV29-1 with TRBJ2-1; weak D call: TRBD2 (7 bases). The CDR3 length is 13 residues. Per the germline V gene, CDR1 is SQVTM and CDR2 is ANQGSEA. V was trimmed by 8 bases and J by 7 bases, leaving 18 bases between them. CDR3 DNA: TGCAGCAGTGGTAGGGGGGGAGGGAATGAGCAGTTCTTC. This translates into CSSGRGGGNEQFF.

As for this clonotype: This CDR3 fails to terminate in the conserved phenylalanine or tryptophan, so it likely reflects a read error. The V and J genes are TRBV15 and TRBJ2-5; 8 bases fit TRBD1. CDR1 and CDR2 from the germline V gene are LNHNV and YYDKDF (reference sequence). The J segment lost 10 bases and the V segment lost 1 base, leaving 11 bases of the junction unmatched. The CDR3 contains 15 residues. CDR3 DNA sequence: TGTGCCACCAGCAGAGTTAATCAGGGGGCGAGGGACCAGTACTCC. Its protein is CATSRVNQGARDQYS.

This clonotype has a count of ten or more. The V gene is TRBV20-1, the J gene TRBJ2-2, with 7 positions matching TRBD2. Germline-derived CDR1 and CDR2 are DFQATT and SNEGSKA (reference sequence). This CDR3 contains 14 residues. Trimming took 4 bases from V and 4 from J; bases not matched to a gene: 6. CDR3 in DNA: TGCAGTGCTACCCGACTAGCCCGCACCGGGGAGCTGTTTTTT. Residues: CSATRLARTGELFF.

There are a few counts of this clonotype. The chain uses TRBV27 and TRBJ2-7; D tentatively fits TRBD1 or TRBD2 (5 bases each). The length of the CDR3 is 16 residues. Germline V CDR1 and CDR2: MNHEY, SMNVEV (reference sequence). V dropped 3 bases and J dropped 0 bases, with 15 bases sitting between them. The CDR3 DNA follows: TGTGCCAGCAGTTTTTCTCACGGGACCGTCTCCTACGAGCAGTACTTC. This sequence encodes CASSFSHGTVSYEQYF.

Concerning this clonotype: Being one base from a much bigger clone, this may be a read error. The chain employs TRBV7-2 and TRBJ2-1; D is uncertain. V lost 2 bases and J lost 8, with 7 bases in between. Germline lookup yields CDR1 SGHTA and CDR2 FQGNSA. There are 12 residues in the CDR3. The CDR3 DNA is TGTGCCAGCAGCTTAAAATACGATGAGCAGTTCTTC. Its translation is CASSLKYDEQFF.